A single sample gave rise to the 17 T cell receptor beta chains below, sequenced in a study of spatial heterogeneity in lung cancer (dated by TCRdb to about 2019). Per the publication, the time point label means: sample taken at primary tumor resection. The library was prepared using 5' RACE. TCRdb shows the sequencer as NextSeq 500. The raw public reads went through TCRdb reprocessing: fastp at Q25, MiXCR clone calling, in-frame beta chains kept. Each entry is one CDR3 protein sequence, shown with its most common DNA and genes. Counted in this sample were 2,500 to 3,500 distinct CDR3 sequences; about a sixth of them appeared once. 14% of the sample belongs to the ten largest clones. Their antigen targets remain unknown. Broad study findings and their caveats: The tumor nonsynonymous mutation count correlated with the number of expanded intratumoral alpha and beta TCRs.

This specimen consisted of lung tumor tissue, obtained at surgery. The receptors stem from a male donor with early-stage non-small cell lung cancer.

The rearrangement uses TRBV12-3 or TRBV12-4 and TRBJ2-5, with 7 bases aligning to TRBD1. V dropped 4 bases and J dropped 5; count of bases not matched to a gene: 10. The CDR3 covers 15 residues. This chain's CDR3 is CASSYLGQWSETQYF. CDR3 nucleotide sequence: TGTGCCAGCAGTTATTTGGGACAGTGGTCGGAGACCCAGTACTTC.

This clonotype is large in the sample. The rearrangement links TRBV5-1 to TRBJ1-4, with a possible D match to TRBD1 (6 bases). The V gene lost 0 bases and the J gene lost 0 bases, with 9 bases spanning the gap. Looked up from germline, CDR1 is SGHRS and CDR2 is YFSETQ. CDR3 length equals 16 residues. The CDR3 here is CASSLGTVPTNEKLFF. CDR3 sequence (DNA): TGCGCCAGCAGCTTGGGGACAGTCCCAACTAATGAAAAACTGTTTTTT.

The genes are TRBV4-2 and TRBJ2-7; 12 nucleotides line up with TRBD2. The CDR3 totals 16 residues. Germline CDR1 LGHNA, CDR2 YNFKEQ. Trimming removed 1 base from V and 1 base from J; junction bases left unmatched: 2. CDR3: CASSQGTSGDSYEQYF. CDR3 nucleotide sequence: TGTGCCAGCAGCCAAGGGACTAGCGGGGATTCCTACGAGCAGTACTTC.

CDR3 sequence reads: CASSPEGLAVQETQYF. CDR3 in DNA: TGTGCCAGCAGCCCGGAGGGACTAGCGGTCCAAGAGACCCAGTACTTC. This chain uses TRBV11-1 with TRBJ2-5; the match to TRBD2 covers 11 bases. Germline V CDR1 and CDR2: SGHAT, FQDESV (reference sequence). This CDR3 region has 16 residues. J gave up 1 base and V 5 bases, and 6 bases lay outside the gene matches.

The sample holds a few counts of this clonotype. The chain links TRBV9 to TRBJ2-7; 7 nucleotides line up with TRBD1. The CDR3 extends over 13 amino acids. Unmatched junction bases numbered 6, after V lost 3 bases and J lost 6 bases. Germline lookup yields CDR1 SGDLS and CDR2 YYNGEE. The CDR3 reads CASSGGQQSEQYF. DNA for the CDR3: TGTGCCAGCAGCGGGGGACAGCAGAGCGAGCAGTACTTC.

The V call is TRBV28, the J call TRBJ2-3, with D perhaps matching TRBD1 or TRBD2 (5 bases each). This CDR3 spans 13 amino acids. CDR1 and CDR2 (germline): MDHEN, SYDVKM. The V and J ends lost 7 bases and 3 bases respectively, with 11 bases between them. The CDR3 loop is CASIQRGTDTQYF. For the CDR3, the DNA is TGTGCCAGCATCCAGAGGGGAACAGATACGCAGTATTTT.

This clonotype was seen more than once but under ten times. As DNA, the CDR3 is TGTGCCAGCAGCTTCCGACTAGCGGGGGGGAGCACAGATACGCAGTATTTT. This translates into CASSFRLAGGSTDTQYF. The rearrangement links TRBV5-5 to TRBJ2-3; 14 nucleotides line up with TRBD2. The ends lost 2 bases at V and 0 bases at J; junction bases unmatched: 2. CDR1 is SGHKS and CDR2 is YYEKEE in the germline V gene (reference sequence). The CDR3 loop spans 17 amino acids.

For this clonotype: A read error may produce the germline difference seen at one junction end. The genes are TRBV24-1 and TRBJ2-3, with D possibly matching TRBD1 (6 bases). Germline V gives CDR1 KGHDR, CDR2 SFDVKD. The length of the CDR3 is 14 residues. The CDR3 spells CATSDSGATDAQYF. In nucleotides, the CDR3 is TGTGCCACCAGTGATTCAGGGGCCACAGATGCGCAGTATTTT.

The V call is TRBV11-2, the J call TRBJ2-4, with D perhaps matching TRBD2 (5 bases). The germline V gene encodes CDR1 SGHAT and CDR2 FQNNGV. The CDR3 runs to 18 residues. V lost 4 bases to trimming and J lost 0 bases, with 19 bases between them. CDR3 coding DNA: TGTGCCAGCAGCTCACCGCGGACTGGCGGTTTAGCCAAAAACATTCAGTACTTC. As protein: CASSSPRTGGLAKNIQYF.

This clonotype is termed hyperexpanded. The rearrangement links TRBV20-1 to TRBJ2-1; 7 bases line up with TRBD1. The CDR3 consists of 12 residues. The V and J ends lost 5 bases and 10 bases, in that order; junction bases with no gene match: 8. Germline CDR1 is DFQATT and CDR2 is SNEGSKA (reference sequence). The CDR3 here is CSAPTGRGEQFF. The CDR3 DNA is TGCAGTGCTCCGACAGGGAGAGGCGAGCAGTTCTTC.

This clonotype was picked up many times. The rearrangement links TRBV20-1 to TRBJ1-6; D is perhaps TRBD1 (6 bases). The CDR3 is 14 residues long. Germline-derived CDR1 and CDR2 are DFQATT and SNEGSKA (reference sequence). Trimming cost V 5 bases and J 7 bases, with 15 bases left between them. The CDR3 sequence is CSAGLGGDNSPLHF. CDR3 DNA sequence: TGCAGTGCTGGGCTAGGGGGGGACAATTCACCCCTCCACTTT.

In this sample, this clonotype turned up once. V is TRBV4-1 and J is TRBJ1-2; D remains unclear. Germline loops: CDR1 MGHRA, CDR2 YSYEKL. The V end lost 1 base, the J end lost 4 bases, and 16 bases lay between the germline ends. CDR3 size: 16 residues. This CDR3 is CASSQGTSGDSYGYTF. The CDR3 DNA follows: TGCGCCAGCAGCCAAGGGACCTCCGGAGACTCCTATGGCTACACCTTC.

This clonotype qualifies as medium-sized (0.01 to 0.1%). This chain links TRBV20-1 with TRBJ2-7; D possibly corresponds to TRBD2 (5 bases). Trimming stripped 0 bases from V and 2 bases from J, with 11 bases between. The CDR3 sequence is 14 residues long. CDR1 is DFQATT and CDR2 is SNEGSKA in the germline V gene (reference sequence). CDR3 region: CSARDEGPAYEQYF. In DNA, the CDR3 is TGCAGTGCTAGAGATGAGGGTCCCGCCTACGAGCAGTACTTC.

Relative to its sample, this clonotype is large. The chain links TRBV12-3 or TRBV12-4 to TRBJ2-5, with a weak D call TRBD1 (6 bases). This CDR3 is built from 13 residues. The V end lost 5 bases, the J end lost 3 bases, and 10 bases lay between the germline ends. The DNA for the CDR3 is TGTGCCAGCAGTCCGGGACACAAAGAGACCCAGTACTTC. Translating it yields CASSPGHKETQYF.

By share, this clonotype ranks as medium-sized. The chain couples TRBV7-2 to TRBJ1-4; 8 bases fit TRBD1. Trimming cost V 2 bases and J 5 bases; bases outside gene matches: 4. CDR3 length: 15 residues. Germline V CDR1 and CDR2: SGHTA, FQGNSA. The CDR3 is CASSLRTGKNEKLFF. The CDR3 bases are TGTGCCAGCAGCTTAAGGACAGGGAAAAATGAAAAACTGTTTTTT.

In this sample, this clonotype is medium-sized. The gene calls are TRBV6-5 and TRBJ1-1; 10 bases fit TRBD1. In germline, CDR1 is MNHEY, CDR2 SVGAGI. The junction had 12 bases not matched to a gene; V was cut back by 6 bases and J by 5 bases. This CDR3 has 16 residues. In nucleotides, the CDR3 is TGTGCCAGCAGCATTACCCCGGGACAGGGGTCGACTGAAGCTTTCTTT. Amino acids: CASSITPGQGSTEAFF.

Regarding this clonotype: A much larger clone sits a single nucleotide away, making a read error possible. This chain joins TRBV6-6 and TRBJ2-3; TRBD1 aligns across 8 bases. Per the germline V gene, CDR1 is MNHNY and CDR2 is SVGAGI (reference sequence). Trimming at V came to 5 bases and at J to 6 bases, leaving 7 bases not matched to a gene. CDR3 length equals 14 residues. The CDR3 protein is CASSVDRVADTQYF. For the CDR3, the DNA is TGTGCCAGCAGTGTGGACAGGGTGGCCGATACGCAGTATTTT.